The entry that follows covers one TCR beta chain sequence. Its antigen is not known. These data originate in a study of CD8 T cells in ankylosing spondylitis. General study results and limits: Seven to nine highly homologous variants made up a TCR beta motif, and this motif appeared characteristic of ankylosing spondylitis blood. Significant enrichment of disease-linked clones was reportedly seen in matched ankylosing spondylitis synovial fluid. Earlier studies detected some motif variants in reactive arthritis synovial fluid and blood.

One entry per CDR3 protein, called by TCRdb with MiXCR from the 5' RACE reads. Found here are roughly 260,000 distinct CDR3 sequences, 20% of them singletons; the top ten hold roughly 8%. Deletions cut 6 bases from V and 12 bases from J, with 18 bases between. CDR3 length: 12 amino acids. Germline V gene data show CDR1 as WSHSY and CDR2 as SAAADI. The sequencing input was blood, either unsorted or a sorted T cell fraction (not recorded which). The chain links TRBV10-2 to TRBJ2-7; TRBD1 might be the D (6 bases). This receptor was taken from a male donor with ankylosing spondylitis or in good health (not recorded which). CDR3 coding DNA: TGCGCCAGCAGCGACGGGACAAAAGGGGGGTACGTC. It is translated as CASSDGTKGGYV.